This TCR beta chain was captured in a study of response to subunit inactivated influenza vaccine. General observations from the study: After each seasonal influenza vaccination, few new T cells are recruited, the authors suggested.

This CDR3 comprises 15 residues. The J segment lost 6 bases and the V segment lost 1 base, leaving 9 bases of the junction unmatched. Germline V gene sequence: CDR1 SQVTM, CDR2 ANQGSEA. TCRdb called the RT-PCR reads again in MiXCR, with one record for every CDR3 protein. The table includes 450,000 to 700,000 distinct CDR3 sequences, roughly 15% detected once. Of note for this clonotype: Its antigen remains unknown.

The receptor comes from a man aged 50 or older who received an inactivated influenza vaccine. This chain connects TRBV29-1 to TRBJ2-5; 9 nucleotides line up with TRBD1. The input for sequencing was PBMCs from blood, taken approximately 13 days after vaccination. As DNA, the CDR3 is TGCAGCGTTGAAGTTCTGGGACAGGGACTAAAGACCCAGTACTTC. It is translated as CSVEVLGQGLKTQYF.